Sequencing of this T cell receptor (beta chain) was carried out in a study of blood T cell repertoires in COVID-19. Turning to the study itself: Nucleic acid was either cDNA or gDNA, and it came from T cells, B-cell-depleted T cells, or PBMCs.

Everyone who took part was about 18 to 89 years old, and they came from about two dozen US areas. CDR3 length: 16 amino acids. V was cut by 4 bases and J by 0 bases, with 15 bases left in between. CDR1 is MNHEY and CDR2 is SMNVEV in the germline V gene (reference sequence). Libraries were prepared by immunoSEQ multiplex PCR; TCRdb keeps only in-frame clonotypes and omits some of them. The table lists about 140,000 clones, 84% of them singletons, with roughly 3.4% in the top ten. What was sequenced was PBMCs or T cells enriched from blood (not recorded which). The V call is TRBV27, the J call TRBJ1-2; D ambiguous. The source of this sequence is a woman in her 50s with acute COVID-19. This CDR3 reads CASSWGVSGTNYGYTF. The DNA of the CDR3 is TGTGCCAGCAGTTGGGGTGTTTCGGGAACTAACTATGGCTACACCTTC.